This T cell receptor beta chain appears in the sequencing data of a study of T cell repertoires in cytomegalovirus infection. Whole-study context: CMV infection and matching HLA type were both indicated by public TCR beta signatures. Study results and limitations: Across the ex vivo response, the dominant clonotypes were HLA-C-restricted CMV-specific TCR beta clonotypes.

V lost 0 bases to trimming and J lost 3 bases, with 12 bases between them. Germline CDR1 is LNHNV and CDR2 is YYDKDF (reference sequence). This CDR3 is 16 amino acids long. TCRdb redid the calling of the reads with MiXCR, one entry per CDR3 protein. The sample records some 920,000 distinct CDR3 sequences, around a third being singletons. For this clonotype: The target antigen is unknown.

This sequence originates from a human donor in good health (CMV status not recorded). Some clones in this sample may be carry-over from other donors' samples. This specimen was cultured CD8+ T cells from PBMCs, taken from culture after CMV antigen stimulation. V and J are TRBV15 and TRBJ2-1; D ambiguous. The CDR3 here is CATSRDIGRNYNEQFF. The CDR3 region has the DNA TGTGCCACCAGCAGAGATATAGGCAGAAACTACAATGAGCAGTTCTTC.